Listed here are 5 T cell receptor beta chains from one sample, sequenced in a study of circulating and synovial CD4+ cells in juvenile arthritis (dated by TCRdb to the mid-2010s). Library preparation employed the immunoSEQ multiplex PCR assay. This immuneACCESS table, as held by TCRdb, lists in-frame sequences with V and J called but not all clones. Of the missing ones, under half trace to an unresolved V gene in checked studies; the others have no known cause. The sample contains around 32,000 clones, roughly 95% of them found a single time. Approximately 0.19% of the sample is in the top ten clones. What was sequenced was CD4+ T cells from blood. Every receptor here comes from a human donor with juvenile idiopathic arthritis.

This rearrangement joins TRBV10-3 to TRBJ1-2; D gene unclear. Germline V gene lookup returns CDR1 ENHRY and CDR2 SYGVKD. CDR3 length: 12 residues. V was clipped by 1 base and J by 6 bases, with 6 bases between them. CDR3 sequence (DNA): TGTGCCATCAGTGAGTACACAGATGGCTACACCTTC. Encoded protein: CAISEYTDGYTF.

This sequence joins TRBV7-9 and TRBJ2-5; 10 bases align to TRBD1. The CDR3 extends over 16 amino acids. Trimming removed 5 bases from V and 0 bases from J; junction bases left unmatched: 6. In germline, CDR1 is SEHNR, CDR2 FQNEAQ (reference sequence). In nucleotides, the CDR3 is TGTGCCAGCAGCCCCGGGGACAGGGGCAACCAAGAGACCCAGTACTTC. The encoded protein is CASSPGDRGNQETQYF.

CDR3 residues: CASSLDNRGRPYGYTF. CDR3 nucleotides: TGTGCCAGCAGTTTAGATAACAGGGGGCGACCCTATGGCTACACCTTC. J is TRBJ1-2 and V is TRBV28, with 9 bases fitting TRBD1. The CDR3 is 16 residues long. CDR1 MDHEN and CDR2 SYDVKM come from the germline V gene. The junction had 8 bases not matched to a gene; V was cut back by 2 bases and J by 4 bases.

As concerns this clone: In the same sample, other DNA sequences code for this CDR3. CDR3 nucleotides: TGTGCCAGCAGAGACGGACGGGAGAGCTCCTATAATTCACCCCTCCACTTT. Protein: CASRDGRESSYNSPLHF. The chain recombines TRBV2 with TRBJ1-6; D gene unclear. Germline V lookup: CDR1 SNHLY, CDR2 FYNNEI. This CDR3 is built from 17 residues. V dropped 6 bases and J dropped 0 bases, with 15 bases sitting between them.

The V call is TRBV5-4, the J call TRBJ2-5; 12 bases line up with TRBD1. Germline CDR1 SGHNT, CDR2 YYREEE (reference sequence). This CDR3 is built from 15 residues. Germline trimming cut 4 bases from V and 3 bases from J; bases unmatched to any gene: 4. The CDR3 sequence is CASSDGTGGKETQYF. The CDR3, as DNA: TGTGCCAGCAGCGATGGGACAGGGGGCAAAGAGACCCAGTACTTC.